The 29 T cell receptor beta chains presented below share a single source sample, sequenced in a study of multiple sclerosis patients with progressive multifocal leukoencephalopathy. TCRdb keeps only in-frame clones here, not all; method: immunoSEQ multiplex PCR. The sample holds fewer than 40,000 clones; roughly 90% are singletons and the top ten take 3% to 3.5%. The time point denotes: time of PML onset. The sample was PBMCs, taken from a patient treated with natalizumab. The receptor source for this set is a human donor with progressive multifocal leukoencephalopathy.

The chain joins TRBV9 to TRBJ1-1, with D uncertain. Trimming removed 4 bases from V and 3 bases from J, with 10 bases in between. Germline CDR1 reads SGDLS; CDR2 reads YYNGEE. The CDR3 is 13 residues long. The CDR3 coding sequence is TGTGCCAGCAGCCCCTCGAGGGACACTGAAGCTTTCTTT. Translating it yields CASSPSRDTEAFF.

In its sample, this clone was seen once. The J gene is TRBJ2-7, the V gene TRBV6-5; 8 bases fit TRBD2. With 5 bases clipped from V and 0 bases from J, the junction kept 6 bases outside the gene matches. The CDR3 contains 15 residues. Per the germline V gene, CDR1 is MNHEY and CDR2 is SVGAGI. The CDR3 sequence: CASSRYGGGSYEQYF. CDR3 nucleotide sequence: TGTGCCAGCAGTCGGTACGGGGGGGGCTCCTACGAGCAGTACTTC.

This CDR3 reads CASSQLHNYGYTF. CDR3 coding DNA: TGCGCCAGCAGCCAACTACACAACTATGGCTACACCTTC. V is TRBV4-3 and J is TRBJ1-2; D is unclear. V shed 2 bases and J shed 2 bases, with 6 bases lying between them. Germline V gene data show CDR1 as LGHNA and CDR2 as YSLEER. There are 13 residues in the CDR3.

This clone came up once. CDR3 nucleotide sequence: TGTGCCAGCAGTACTGAAGTGGTGAACACTGAAGCTTTCTTT. It yields the protein CASSTEVVNTEAFF. The V call is TRBV6-5, the J call TRBJ1-1; no clear D gene. Germline loops: CDR1 MNHEY, CDR2 SVGAGI. V was clipped by 5 bases and J by 0 bases, with 10 bases between them. CDR3 length: 14 amino acids.

The chain recombines TRBV6-1 with TRBJ2-7, with unresolved D. V shed 5 bases and J shed 3 bases, with 5 bases lying between them. CDR1 and CDR2 (germline): MNHNS, SASEGT. The CDR3 consists of 11 residues. In nucleotides, the CDR3 is TGTGCCAGCAGTCCCAGCTACGAGCAGTACTTC. Translating gives CASSPSYEQYF.

This chain uses TRBV29-1 with TRBJ1-4, with 10 bases matching TRBD1. This CDR3 is 13 amino acids long. CDR1 and CDR2 from the germline V gene are SQVTM and ANQGSEA. V shed 6 bases, J shed 7 bases, and the junction held 5 bases outside the gene matches. CDR3 loop: CSVDDRGREKLFF. The CDR3 DNA is TGCAGCGTCGACGACAGGGGGCGTGAAAAACTGTTTTTT.

This clone was detected a few times. This chain connects TRBV6-5 to TRBJ2-7; 8 bases line up with TRBD2. V trimming: 6 bases; J trimming: 0 bases; junction bases outside the gene matches: 7. This CDR3 contains 15 residues. CDR1 and CDR2 from the germline V gene are MNHEY and SVGAGI. The CDR3 sequence: CASRGPGGSSYEQYF. For the CDR3, the DNA is TGTGCCAGCAGGGGGCCGGGGGGGAGCTCCTACGAGCAGTACTTC.

The V and J genes are TRBV4-2 and TRBJ2-1, with D perhaps TRBD2 (7 bases). From germline, CDR1 is LGHNA and CDR2 YNFKEQ. CDR3 length: 19 residues. The V end lost 0 bases, the J end lost 4 bases, and 22 bases lay between the germline ends. CDR3 bases: TGTGCCAGCAGCCAAGATGGGGGCGCTAGCGGAACCTCATACAATGAGCAGTTCTTC. Its protein is CASSQDGGASGTSYNEQFF.

This chain connects TRBV5-6 to TRBJ2-5; the D gene is possibly TRBD2 (5 bases). Judging by the DNA end, TRBJ2-7 fits better; the J call may be wrong. Germline CDR1 SGHDT, CDR2 YYEEEE. The CDR3 is 16 residues long. The CDR3 bases are TGTGCCAGCAGCTTGTGGGCAGCGGAAAGCTCCTACGAGCAGTACTTC. It yields the protein CASSLWAAESSYEQYF.

This chain links TRBV7-2 with TRBJ2-1; the D is unclear. Looked up from germline, CDR1 is SGHTA and CDR2 is FQGNSA. Trimming removed 2 bases at V and 1 base at J, with 9 bases between. This CDR3 comprises 15 residues. The CDR3 DNA reads TGTGCCAGCAGCTTATTTGGCGCTTCCTACAATGAGCAGTTCTTC. This gives the protein CASSLFGASYNEQFF. The full variable domain, completed using reference TRBV7-2 and TRBJ2-1, is GAGVSQSPSNKVTEKGKDVELRCDPISGHTALYWYRQSLGQGLEFLIYFQGNSAPDKSGLPSDRFSAERTGGSVSTLTIQRTQQEDSAVYLCASSLFGASYNEQFFGPGTRLTVL.

This chain uses TRBV6-1 with TRBJ2-2; the D gene is possibly TRBD1 (6 bases). Germline V CDR1 and CDR2: MNHNS, SASEGT. Trimming removed 5 bases from V and 6 bases from J, with 16 bases in between. CDR3 size: 15 residues. CDR3 sequence reads: CASSLQGPGAGELFF. CDR3 sequence (DNA): TGTGCCAGCAGTTTACAGGGTCCAGGGGCCGGGGAGCTGTTTTTT.

The V call is TRBV27, the J call TRBJ1-1; TRBD1 aligns across 7 bases. Germline CDR1 reads MNHEY; CDR2 reads SMNVEV (reference sequence). There are 15 residues in the CDR3. V lost 5 bases and J lost 4; bases outside the gene matches: 10. CDR3: CASSQDREQVTEAFF. The CDR3, as DNA: TGTGCCAGCAGTCAAGACAGGGAGCAGGTCACTGAAGCTTTCTTT.

In its sample, this clone was seen once. This CDR3 is CASSLSGSGPGELFF. CDR3 in DNA: TGTGCCAGCAGTTTATCGGGGTCGGGGCCCGGGGAGCTGTTTTTT. This sequence joins TRBV28 and TRBJ2-2; D is tentatively TRBD1 or TRBD2 (5 bases each). CDR1 is MDHEN, CDR2 SYDVKM, per germline. Trimming pared 1 base from V and 6 bases from J, leaving 12 bases between. The CDR3 totals 15 residues.

This chain joins TRBV18 and TRBJ1-2; D is perhaps TRBD1 (5 bases). CDR1 and CDR2 (germline): KGHSH, LQKENI. The CDR3 totals 13 residues. V was trimmed by 5 bases and J by 6 bases, leaving 13 bases between them. This chain's CDR3 is CASSAGTHDGYTF. For the CDR3, the DNA is TGTGCCAGCTCAGCCGGGACTCACGATGGCTACACCTTC.

The CDR3 protein is CASSPPWPPTYEQYF. CDR3 nucleotides: TGTGCCAGCAGTCCTCCGTGGCCTCCTACCTACGAGCAGTACTTC. This sequence joins TRBV28 and TRBJ2-7; D is unclear. Germline loops: CDR1 MDHEN, CDR2 SYDVKM. The CDR3 is 15 residues long. The ends were cut back, 5 bases at V and 2 bases at J, with 16 bases in the middle.

The CDR3 DNA is TGCAGTGCTGGGGGGGTCACTGAAGCTTTCTTT. Protein sequence: CSAGGVTEAFF. The V and J genes are TRBV20-1 and TRBJ1-1, with D possibly being TRBD1 (5 bases). This CDR3 is built from 11 residues. CDR1 and CDR2 from the germline V gene are DFQATT and SNEGSKA (reference sequence). V dropped 5 bases and J dropped 4 bases, with 8 bases sitting between them.

The V gene is TRBV5-4, the J gene TRBJ1-1, with 7 nucleotides matching TRBD1. Germline values: CDR1 SGHNT, CDR2 YYREEE (reference sequence). The CDR3 is 15 amino acids. After removal of 4 bases from V and 6 bases from J, the junction contained 12 bases not matched to a gene. The CDR3 region is CASSHRDRRGPEAFF. CDR3 coding DNA: TGTGCCAGCAGCCACCGGGACAGACGGGGACCTGAAGCTTTCTTT.

The chain recombines TRBV18 with TRBJ2-4; tentatively, D is TRBD2 (7 bases). This CDR3 region has 14 residues. V was shortened by 6 bases and J by 6 bases, with 15 bases between the two germline ends. Germline CDR1 is KGHSH and CDR2 is LQKENI. The CDR3 nucleotides are TGTGCCAGCTCGCCCCCGGGGGGCCGAAACATTCAGTACTTC. This codes for CASSPPGGRNIQYF.

This clone has just one count. V is TRBV6-5 and J is TRBJ1-1; perhaps TRBD1 as D (6 bases). Germline assignment: CDR1 MNHEY and CDR2 SVGAGI. The CDR3 covers 14 residues. V dropped 5 bases and J dropped 6 bases, with 16 bases sitting between them. The CDR3 DNA reads as TGTGCCAGCAGTCGCGGGGGCCCACGGGCTGAAGCTTTCTTT. Translated, it gives CASSRGGPRAEAFF.

CDR3 DNA: TGTGCCAGTAGTCGGACTAGCGGAAACACCGGGGAGCTGTTTTTT. Its translation is CASSRTSGNTGELFF. The chain carries TRBV19 and TRBJ2-2; 10 nucleotides line up with TRBD2. With V trimmed by 5 bases and J by 2 bases, 2 bases remained unmatched. The length of the CDR3 is 15 residues. CDR1 is LNHDA, CDR2 SQIVND, per germline (reference sequence). The entire variable domain, with the rest obtained from reference TRBV19 and TRBJ2-2, is as follows: DGGITQSPKYLFRKEGQNVTLSCEQNLNHDAMYWYRQDPGQGLRLIYYSQIVNDFQKGDIAEGYSVSREKKESFPLTVTSAQKNPTAFYLCASSRTSGNTGELFFGEGSRLTVL.

The J gene is TRBJ2-7, the V gene TRBV5-8; the D gene is possibly TRBD2 (6 bases). Germline V gene data show CDR1 as SGHTS and CDR2 as YDEGEE. With 0 bases removed from V and 2 bases from J, the gap between germline ends came to 12 bases. This CDR3 region has 15 residues. This chain's CDR3 is CASSLVAGRPYEQYF. The CDR3 coding sequence is TGTGCCAGCAGCTTGGTTGCGGGACGTCCCTACGAGCAGTACTTC.

The V gene is TRBV29-1, the J gene TRBJ2-2; the D is unclear. The CDR3 spans 11 residues. Germline V gives CDR1 SQVTM, CDR2 ANQGSEA. The V and J ends lost 4 bases and 6 bases respectively, with 6 bases between them. The CDR3 sequence is CSVGVSGELFF. Written as DNA, the CDR3 is TGCAGCGTTGGGGTATCCGGGGAGCTGTTTTTT.

By its share, this clone is large. J is TRBJ1-1 and V is TRBV2; D is uncertain. In germline, CDR1 is SNHLY, CDR2 FYNNEI. The CDR3 spans 15 residues. Trimming took off 4 bases at V and 4 bases at J, with 16 bases between the two ends. CDR3 nucleotides: TGTGCCAGCAGTGCGAGCCCGGATGGTTTCACTGAAGCTTTCTTT. Amino acids: CASSASPDGFTEAFF.

The chain recombines TRBV27 with TRBJ1-2, with D maybe TRBD1 (5 bases). The CDR3 is made up of 13 amino acids. V lost 6 bases to trimming and J lost 8 bases, with 16 bases between them. Germline V gene data show CDR1 as MNHEY and CDR2 as SMNVEV (reference sequence). The CDR3 DNA is TGTGCCAGCAGCCGACAGTCCCCTCGGGGCTACACCTTC. Translation gives CASSRQSPRGYTF.

The chain employs TRBV20-1 and TRBJ2-1; 8 bases match TRBD2. Looked up from germline, CDR1 is DFQATT and CDR2 is SNEGSKA (reference sequence). The CDR3 runs to 11 residues. Unmatched junction bases numbered 10, after V lost 6 bases and J lost 15 bases. CDR3 sequence reads: CSAPIAGQRFF. DNA for the CDR3: TGCAGTGCCCCTATAGCGGGACAACGGTTCTTC.

There are a few counts of this clone. This rearrangement joins TRBV6-5 to TRBJ1-5, with TRBD1 as a possible D gene (5 bases). The germline CDR1 and CDR2 sequences are MNHEY and SVGAGI. The V gene lost 4 bases and the J gene lost 1 base, with 8 bases spanning the gap. The CDR3 spans 14 residues. CDR3 region: CASSSGGSNQPQHF. The CDR3 DNA sequence: TGTGCCAGCAGTTCCGGGGGGAGCAATCAGCCCCAGCATTTT.

This chain connects TRBV9 to TRBJ2-3; D remains unclear. The CDR3 is 15 amino acids. CDR1 and CDR2 (germline): SGDLS, YYNGEE. The V and J ends lost 1 base and 0 bases respectively, with 9 bases between them. This CDR3 is CASSVRLSSTDTQYF. CDR3 bases: TGTGCCAGCAGCGTACGCCTATCTAGCACAGATACGCAGTATTTT.

This clone has a single count. The chain is built from TRBV27 and TRBJ2-2, with a weak D call TRBD1 (6 bases). V lost 6 bases, J lost 7 bases, and 24 bases lay in between. The CDR3 is 17 amino acids. Per germline, CDR1 MNHEY and CDR2 SMNVEV (reference sequence). For the CDR3, the DNA is TGTGCCAGCAGCCCGCGACAGGAAGTACGCACGTACGGGGAGCTGTTTTTT. This gives the protein CASSPRQEVRTYGELFF.

The count of this clone is one. CDR3 nucleotide sequence: TGTGCCAGCAGGACATTCCCAGATACGCAGTATTTT. Translated: CASRTFPDTQYF. The J gene is TRBJ2-3, the V gene TRBV28, with D unclear. Germline V CDR1 and CDR2: MDHEN, SYDVKM. The CDR3 covers 12 residues. V gave up 6 bases and J gave up 4 bases, with 8 bases separating them.